Below are 3 T cell receptor beta chains sequenced from a single sample in a study of metastatic and nonmetastatic thyroid tumors. TCRdb recomputed clones from the PCR reads via MiXCR. Counted here are 15,000 to 20,000 clones, 32% occurring once; the ten biggest clones make up about 20%. All patients were treatment-naive before thyroid surgery. The sample taken for sequencing was adjacent normal tissue. The origin of the receptors is a female donor with papillary thyroid cancer or a benign thyroid nodule (not recorded which). Some clones in this sample may be carry-over from other donors' samples.

This clone was seen a few times. The rearrangement uses TRBV28 and TRBJ1-3; no clear D gene. CDR3 length: 13 residues. The germline CDR1 and CDR2 sequences are MDHEN and SYDVKM. V was cut by 8 bases and J by 4 bases, with 12 bases left in between. CDR3 sequence (DNA): TGTGCCAGCTTCTGGGCAGGAGGAAACACCATATATTTT. The encoded protein is CASFWAGGNTIYF. The variable domain in full, with the rest retrieved from reference TRBV28 and TRBJ1-3, is DVKVTQSSRYLVKRTGEKVFLECVQDMDHENMFWYRQDPGLGLRLIYFSYDVKMKEKGDIPEGYSVSREKKERFSLILESASTNQTSMYLCASFWAGGNTIYFGEGSWLTVV.

On this clone itself: A much more abundant neighbour one base away suggests this may be a read error. This CDR3 is missing its conserved last phenylalanine or tryptophan, likely due to a read error. The V and J genes are TRBV27 and TRBJ1-1; D unclear. The V and J ends lost 3 bases and 4 bases respectively, with 9 bases between them. The CDR3 is 13 residues long. Germline V gene data show CDR1 as MNHEY and CDR2 as SMNVEV (reference sequence). The CDR3 region is CASSFSRSTEAFS. The CDR3 DNA sequence: TGTGCCAGCAGTTTCAGCAGGTCCACTGAAGCTTTCTCT.

A remark on this clone: The germline gene is not matched at one end of the junction; a read error may be the cause. This chain joins TRBV14 and TRBJ1-2; 10 bases map to TRBD1. The CDR3 loop spans 13 amino acids. CDR1 and CDR2 from the germline V gene are SGHDN and FVKESK. In DNA form, the CDR3 reads TGTGCCAGCAGCCCGTCCAGACAGGGGGCGCGTCAATTC. Its translation: CASSPSRQGARQF.